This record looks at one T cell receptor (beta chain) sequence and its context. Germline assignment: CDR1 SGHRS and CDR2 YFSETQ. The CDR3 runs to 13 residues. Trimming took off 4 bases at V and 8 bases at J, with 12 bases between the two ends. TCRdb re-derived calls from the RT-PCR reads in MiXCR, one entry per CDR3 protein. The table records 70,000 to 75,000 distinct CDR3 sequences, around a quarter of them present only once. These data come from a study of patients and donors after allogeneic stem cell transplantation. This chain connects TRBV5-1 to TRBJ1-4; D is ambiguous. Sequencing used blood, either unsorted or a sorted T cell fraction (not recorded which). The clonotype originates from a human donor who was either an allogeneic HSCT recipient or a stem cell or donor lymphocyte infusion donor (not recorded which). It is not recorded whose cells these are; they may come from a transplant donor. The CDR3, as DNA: TGCGCCAGCAGCCCCCGGACCGCCGAAAAACTGTTTTTT. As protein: CASSPRTAEKLFF.